This T cell receptor (beta chain) was retrieved from a study of CXCR3-negative and CXCR3-positive naive CD8 T cells. Points from the study as a whole: CXCR3-positive naive cells had TRB CDR3s that were more hydrophobic than CXCR3-negative naive cells had. Diversity ran similarly high across both naive subsets but far lower in memory CD8+ cells.

Naive cells were sorted as CD45RO-, CCR7+, CD27+ and CD95-. Preparation of TRB cDNA libraries relied on 5' RACE carrying UMI labels. TCRdb reanalyzed the 5' RACE reads and collapses them to one entry per CDR3 protein, without DNA. The repertoire shows about 5,500 distinct CDR3 sequences; the top ten hold around 2%. The germline V gene encodes CDR1 SGHAT and CDR2 FQNNGV. This CDR3 contains 13 residues. Notes on this clonotype: Its antigen is unknown.

The specimen was naive CXCR3- CD8+ T cells from blood. Subset defined: CD45RO-CCR7+CD27+CD95- naive CD8+ T cells lacking CXCR3 (TNR3-). The chain is built from TRBV11-2 and TRBJ2-7. The TCR comes from a human donor in good health. Some clones in this sample may be carry-over from other donors' samples. CDR3 sequence: CASSSGPSYEQYF.